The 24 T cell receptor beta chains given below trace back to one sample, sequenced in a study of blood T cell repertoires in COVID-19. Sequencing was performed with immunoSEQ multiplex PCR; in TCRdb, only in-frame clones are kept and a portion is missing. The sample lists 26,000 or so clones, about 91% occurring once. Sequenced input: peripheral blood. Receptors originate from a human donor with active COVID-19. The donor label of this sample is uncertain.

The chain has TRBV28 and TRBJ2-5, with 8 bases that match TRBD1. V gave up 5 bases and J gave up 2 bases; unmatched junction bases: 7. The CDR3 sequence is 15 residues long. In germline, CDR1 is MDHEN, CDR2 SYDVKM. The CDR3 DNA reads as TGTGCCAGCAGTACGGCAGGGGGCCTTCAAGAGACCCAGTACTTC. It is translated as CASSTAGGLQETQYF. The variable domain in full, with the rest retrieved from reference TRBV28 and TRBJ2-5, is DVKVTQSSRYLVKRTGEKVFLECVQDMDHENMFWYRQDPGLGLRLIYFSYDVKMKEKGDIPEGYSVSREKKERFSLILESASTNQTSMYLCASSTAGGLQETQYFGPGTRLLVL.

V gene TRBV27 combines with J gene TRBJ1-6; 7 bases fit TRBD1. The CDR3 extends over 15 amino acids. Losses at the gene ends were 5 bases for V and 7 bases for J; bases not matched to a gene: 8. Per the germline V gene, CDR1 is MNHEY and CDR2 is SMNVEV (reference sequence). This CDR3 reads CASSRTRDSNSPLHF. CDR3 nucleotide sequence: TGTGCCAGCAGTCGTACCCGGGACAGCAATTCACCCCTCCACTTT.

CDR3 DNA sequence: TGTGCCAGCAGCCAGTTAGCGGAGGGTCATGGCTACACCTTC. This translates into CASSQLAEGHGYTF. This chain uses TRBV3-1 (or the pseudogene TRBV3-2) with TRBJ1-2, with D uncertain. The CDR3 sequence is 14 residues long. Germline V CDR1 and CDR2: LGHDT, YNNKEL (reference sequence). The germline V and J ends were trimmed by 3 bases and 6 bases, with 14 bases remaining between them.

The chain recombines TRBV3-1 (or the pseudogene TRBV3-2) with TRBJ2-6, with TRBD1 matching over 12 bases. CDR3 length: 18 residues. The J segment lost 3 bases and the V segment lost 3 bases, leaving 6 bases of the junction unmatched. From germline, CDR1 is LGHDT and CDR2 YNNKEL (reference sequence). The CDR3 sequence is CASSHQGQGAGGANVLTF. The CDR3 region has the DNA TGTGCCAGCAGCCATCAGGGACAGGGGGCAGGTGGGGCCAACGTCCTGACTTTC.

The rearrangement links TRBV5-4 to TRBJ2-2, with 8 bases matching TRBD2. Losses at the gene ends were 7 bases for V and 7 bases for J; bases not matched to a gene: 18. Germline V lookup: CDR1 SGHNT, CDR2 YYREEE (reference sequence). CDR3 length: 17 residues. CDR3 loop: CASAPLLTGGAIGELFF. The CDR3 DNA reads TGTGCCAGCGCTCCGCTGTTGACGGGGGGGGCCATCGGGGAGCTGTTTTTT. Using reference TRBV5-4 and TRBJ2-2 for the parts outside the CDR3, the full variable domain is ETGVTQSPTHLIKTRGQQVTLRCSSQSGHNTVSWYQQALGQGPQFIFQYYREEENGRGNFPPRFSGLQFPNYSSELNVNALELDDSALYLCASAPLLTGGAIGELFFGEGSRLTVL.

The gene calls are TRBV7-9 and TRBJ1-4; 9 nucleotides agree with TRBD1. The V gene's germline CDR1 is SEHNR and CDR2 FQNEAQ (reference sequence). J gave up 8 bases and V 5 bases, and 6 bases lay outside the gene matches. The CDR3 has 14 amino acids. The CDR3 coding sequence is TGTGCCAGCAGCCGGGGACAGGGTAACGAAAAACTGTTTTTT. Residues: CASSRGQGNEKLFF.

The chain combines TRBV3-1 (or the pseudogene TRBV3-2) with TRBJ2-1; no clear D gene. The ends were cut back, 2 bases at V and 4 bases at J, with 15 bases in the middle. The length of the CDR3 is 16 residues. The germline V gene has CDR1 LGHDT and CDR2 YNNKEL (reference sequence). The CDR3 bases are TGTGCCAGCAGCCAACAATGGGCGTCACAGTACAATGAGCAGTTCTTC. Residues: CASSQQWASQYNEQFF.

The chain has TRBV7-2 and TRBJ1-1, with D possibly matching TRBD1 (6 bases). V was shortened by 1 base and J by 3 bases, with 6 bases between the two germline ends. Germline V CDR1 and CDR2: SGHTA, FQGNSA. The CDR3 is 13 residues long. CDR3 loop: CASSLDRDTEAFF. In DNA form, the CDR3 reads TGTGCCAGCAGCTTAGACAGGGACACTGAAGCTTTCTTT.

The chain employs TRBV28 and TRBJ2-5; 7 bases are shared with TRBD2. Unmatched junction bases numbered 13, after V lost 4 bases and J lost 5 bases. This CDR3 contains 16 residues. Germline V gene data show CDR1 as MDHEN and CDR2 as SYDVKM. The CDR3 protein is CASSSLDLREGETQYF. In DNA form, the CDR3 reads TGTGCCAGCAGTTCCTTAGACTTGAGGGAGGGTGAGACCCAGTACTTC. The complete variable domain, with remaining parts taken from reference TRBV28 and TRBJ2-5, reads DVKVTQSSRYLVKRTGEKVFLECVQDMDHENMFWYRQDPGLGLRLIYFSYDVKMKEKGDIPEGYSVSREKKERFSLILESASTNQTSMYLCASSSLDLREGETQYFGPGTRLLVL.

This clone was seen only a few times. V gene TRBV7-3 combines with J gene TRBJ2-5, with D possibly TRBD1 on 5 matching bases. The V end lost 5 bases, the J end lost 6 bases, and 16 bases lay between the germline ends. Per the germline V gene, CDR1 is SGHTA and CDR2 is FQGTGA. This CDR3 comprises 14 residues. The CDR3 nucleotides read TGTGCCAGCAGCCAAACCCCAGGGCAAAAGACCCAGTACTTC. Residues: CASSQTPGQKTQYF.

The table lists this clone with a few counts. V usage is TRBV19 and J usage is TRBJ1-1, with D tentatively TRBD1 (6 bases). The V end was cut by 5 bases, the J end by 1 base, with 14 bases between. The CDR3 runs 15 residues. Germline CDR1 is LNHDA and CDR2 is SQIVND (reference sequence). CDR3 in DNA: TGTGCCAGTAGTCACCGGACAGCTCGGAACACTGAAGCTTTCTTT. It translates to CASSHRTARNTEAFF. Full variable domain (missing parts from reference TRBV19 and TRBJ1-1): DGGITQSPKYLFRKEGQNVTLSCEQNLNHDAMYWYRQDPGQGLRLIYYSQIVNDFQKGDIAEGYSVSREKKESFPLTVTSAQKNPTAFYLCASSHRTARNTEAFFGQGTRLTVV.

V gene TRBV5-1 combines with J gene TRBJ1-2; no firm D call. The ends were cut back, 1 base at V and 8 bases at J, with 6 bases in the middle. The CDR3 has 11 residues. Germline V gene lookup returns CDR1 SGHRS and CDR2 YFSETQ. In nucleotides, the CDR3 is TGCGCCAGCAGCTTGAATAGCGGCTACACCTTC. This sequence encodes CASSLNSGYTF. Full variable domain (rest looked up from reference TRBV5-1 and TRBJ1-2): KAGVTQTPRYLIKTRGQQVTLSCSPISGHRSVSWYQQTPGQGLQFLFEYFSETQRNKGNFPGRFSGRQFSNSRSEMNVSTLELGDSALYLCASSLNSGYTFGSGTRLTVV.

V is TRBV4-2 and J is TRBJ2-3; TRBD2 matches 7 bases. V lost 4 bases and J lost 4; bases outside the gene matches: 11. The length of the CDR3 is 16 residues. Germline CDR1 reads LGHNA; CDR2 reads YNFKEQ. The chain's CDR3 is CASSLWPSGDADTQYF. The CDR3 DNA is TGTGCCAGCAGCCTCTGGCCTAGCGGAGACGCAGATACGCAGTATTTT.

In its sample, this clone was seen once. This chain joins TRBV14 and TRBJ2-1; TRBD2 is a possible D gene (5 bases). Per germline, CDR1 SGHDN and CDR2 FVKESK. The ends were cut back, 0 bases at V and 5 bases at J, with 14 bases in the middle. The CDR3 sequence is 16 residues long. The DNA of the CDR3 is TGTGCCAGCAGCCAAGATTGGTCCAGGCGGGACAATGAGCAGTTCTTC. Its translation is CASSQDWSRRDNEQFF.

The chain's CDR3 is CASSQSVPDTQYF. In DNA form, the CDR3 reads TGCGCCAGCAGCCAATCAGTCCCAGATACGCAGTATTTT. The chain carries TRBV4-3 and TRBJ2-3, with unresolved D. The germline V gene has CDR1 LGHNA and CDR2 YSLEER. The CDR3 covers 13 residues. V lost 2 bases and J lost 4, with 7 bases in between.

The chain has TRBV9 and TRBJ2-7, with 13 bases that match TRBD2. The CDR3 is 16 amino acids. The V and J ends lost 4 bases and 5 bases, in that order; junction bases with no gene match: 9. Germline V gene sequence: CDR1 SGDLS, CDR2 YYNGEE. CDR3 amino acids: CASSPRLAGGPHEQYF. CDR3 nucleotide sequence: TGTGCCAGCAGCCCCCGACTAGCGGGGGGCCCCCACGAGCAGTACTTC. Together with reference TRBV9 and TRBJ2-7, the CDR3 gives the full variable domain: DSGVTQTPKHLITATGQRVTLRCSPRSGDLSVYWYQQSLDQGLQFLIQYYNGEERAKGNILERFSAQQFPDLHSELNLSSLELGDSALYFCASSPRLAGGPHEQYFGPGTRLTVT.

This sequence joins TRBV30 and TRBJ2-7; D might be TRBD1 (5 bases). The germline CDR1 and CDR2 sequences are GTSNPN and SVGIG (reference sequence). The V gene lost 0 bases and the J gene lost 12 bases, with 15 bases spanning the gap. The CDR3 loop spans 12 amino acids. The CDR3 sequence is CAWSVGAAGRYF. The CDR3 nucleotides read TGTGCCTGGAGTGTAGGGGCAGCAGGTCGGTACTTC.

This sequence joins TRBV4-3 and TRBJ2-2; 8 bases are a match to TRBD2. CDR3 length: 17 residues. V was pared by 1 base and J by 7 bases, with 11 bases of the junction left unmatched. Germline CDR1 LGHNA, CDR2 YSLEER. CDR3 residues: CASSQGAGGLSHGELFF. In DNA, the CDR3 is TGCGCCAGCAGCCAAGGGGCGGGGGGCCTCTCCCACGGGGAGCTGTTTTTT.

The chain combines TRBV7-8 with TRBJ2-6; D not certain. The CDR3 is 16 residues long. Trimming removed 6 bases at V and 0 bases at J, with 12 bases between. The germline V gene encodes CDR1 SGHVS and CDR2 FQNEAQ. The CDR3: CASRRHLDSGANVLTF. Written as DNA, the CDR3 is TGTGCCAGCAGAAGACACTTAGACTCTGGGGCCAACGTCCTGACTTTC. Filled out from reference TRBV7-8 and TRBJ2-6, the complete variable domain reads GAGVSQSPRYKVAKRGQDVALRCDPISGHVSLFWYQQALGQGPEFLTYFQNEAQLDKSGLPSDRFFAERPEGSVSTLKIQRTQQEDSAVYLCASRRHLDSGANVLTFGAGSRLTVL.

The CDR3 here is CASSLGGGPYNEQFF. The DNA for the CDR3 is TGTGCCAGCAGCTTGGGCGGGGGCCCCTACAATGAGCAGTTCTTC. The rearrangement links TRBV5-6 to TRBJ2-1; weak D call: TRBD2 (7 bases). The V and J ends lost 0 bases and 2 bases respectively, with 9 bases between them. The V gene's germline CDR1 is SGHDT and CDR2 YYEEEE. The CDR3 is 15 residues long. The variable domain in full, with the rest retrieved from reference TRBV5-6 and TRBJ2-1, is DAGVTQSPTHLIKTRGQQVTLRCSPKSGHDTVSWYQQALGQGPQFIFQYYEEEERQRGNFPDRFSGHQFPNYSSELNVNALLLGDSALYLCASSLGGGPYNEQFFGPGTRLTVL.

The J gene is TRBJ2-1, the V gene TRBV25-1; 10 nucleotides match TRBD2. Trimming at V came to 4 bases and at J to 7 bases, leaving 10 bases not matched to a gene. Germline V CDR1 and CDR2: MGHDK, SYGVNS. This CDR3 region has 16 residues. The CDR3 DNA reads TGTGCCAGCAGTGCGCCTGGGACTAGCGTTTTTAATGAGCAGTTCTTC. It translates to CASSAPGTSVFNEQFF.

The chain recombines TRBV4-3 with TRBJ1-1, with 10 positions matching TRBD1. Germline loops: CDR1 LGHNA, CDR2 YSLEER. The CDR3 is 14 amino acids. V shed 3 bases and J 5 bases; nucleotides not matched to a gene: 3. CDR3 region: CASSQDRGGTEAFF. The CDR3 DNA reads TGCGCCAGCAGCCAGGACAGGGGGGGGACTGAAGCTTTCTTT.

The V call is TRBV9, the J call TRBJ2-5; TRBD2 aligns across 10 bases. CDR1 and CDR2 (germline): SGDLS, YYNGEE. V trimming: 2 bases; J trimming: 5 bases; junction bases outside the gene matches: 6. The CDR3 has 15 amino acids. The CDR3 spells CASSVSSGRFETQYF. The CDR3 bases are TGTGCCAGCAGCGTGTCTAGCGGGAGATTTGAGACCCAGTACTTC.

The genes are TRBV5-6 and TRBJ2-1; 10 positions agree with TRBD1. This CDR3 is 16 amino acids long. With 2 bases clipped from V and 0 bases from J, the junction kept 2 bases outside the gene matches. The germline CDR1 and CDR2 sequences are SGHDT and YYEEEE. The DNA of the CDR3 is TGTGCCAGCAGCTTTGGGACAGGGGCCTCCTACAATGAGCAGTTCTTC. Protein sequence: CASSFGTGASYNEQFF.